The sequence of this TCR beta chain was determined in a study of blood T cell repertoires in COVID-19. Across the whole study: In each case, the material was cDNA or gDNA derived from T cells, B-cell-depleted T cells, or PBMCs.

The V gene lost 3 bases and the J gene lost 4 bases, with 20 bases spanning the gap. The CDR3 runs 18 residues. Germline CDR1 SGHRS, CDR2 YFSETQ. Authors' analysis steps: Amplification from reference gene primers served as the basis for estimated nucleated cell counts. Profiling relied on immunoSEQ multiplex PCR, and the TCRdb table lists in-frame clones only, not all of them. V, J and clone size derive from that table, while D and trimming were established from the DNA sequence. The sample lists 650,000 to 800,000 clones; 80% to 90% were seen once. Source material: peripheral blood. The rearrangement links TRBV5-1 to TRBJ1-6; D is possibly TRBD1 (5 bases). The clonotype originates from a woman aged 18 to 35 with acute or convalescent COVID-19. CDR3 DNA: TGCGCCAGCAGCTCGGACAAATTAGGTCTCCAATATAATTCACCCCTCCACTTT. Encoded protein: CASSSDKLGLQYNSPLHF.